Here is one T cell receptor (beta chain) with its context. Antigen specificity is unknown. This specimen belongs to a study of cytomegalovirus exposure and HLA in healthy donors. Across the whole study: HLA-typed donors contributed around 82 million unique TCRs, which were held in an early data release. Across more than 350 genotyped donors, around 82% landed in the Caucasian-associated ancestry cluster. General observations from the study: For most TCR beta V segments, an earlier analysis put the productive rate at about 90% or about 30% of the time.

With 60 Vbeta and 13 Jbeta primers, the PCR was carried out. Method: immunoSEQ multiplex PCR; TCRdb's copy keeps in-frame clones and lacks some. There are more than 200,000 clones in the sample; roughly 85% occur only once, and around 1.9% lies in the top ten. V gave up 4 bases and J gave up 4 bases; unmatched junction bases: 10. There are 15 residues in the CDR3. Germline-derived CDR1 and CDR2 are SGHRS and YFSETQ. The rearrangement uses TRBV5-1 and TRBJ2-5; TRBD1 aligns across 7 bases. The sequence was collected from a male donor in good health and CMV-seronegative. Sequenced: PBMCs. The CDR3: CASSPNRQGAETQYF. CDR3 DNA sequence: TGCGCCAGCAGCCCTAACCGACAGGGCGCAGAGACCCAGTACTTC. Together with reference TRBV5-1 and TRBJ2-5, the CDR3 gives the full variable domain: KAGVTQTPRYLIKTRGQQVTLSCSPISGHRSVSWYQQTPGQGLQFLFEYFSETQRNKGNFPGRFSGRQFSNSRSEMNVSTLELGDSALYLCASSPNRQGAETQYFGPGTRLLVL.